The source of this TCR beta chain is a study of OX40 agonist ivuxolimab in advanced cancers. For the wider study: Ivuxolimab was an agonistic, fully human IgG2 monoclonal antibody directed against OX40 (CD134), a costimulatory receptor. Peripheral TCRbeta sequencing aimed to test whether ivuxolimab altered TCR sequence diversity and caused clonal T-cell expansion. The dose-escalation cohort was about 87% male with a mean age of approximately 60 years, ranging from roughly 23 to 90. The monotherapy dose-escalation portion (N = 52 patients) of the phase I ivuxolimab trial is reported in the paper. Partial responses occurred in three dose-escalation patients: two with cutaneous melanoma and one with hepatocellular carcinoma. Intravenous ivuxolimab was administered to patients every 2 weeks at six dose levels: 0.01, 0.1, 0.3, 1.5, 3 and 10 mg/kg. Among the approximately 50 dose-escalation patients, some 20 had hepatocellular carcinoma, about 15 melanoma, 9 renal cell carcinoma and 9 head and neck cancer. Prior anti-PD-1, anti-PD-L1 or anti-CTLA-4 therapy was permitted, and 40% of dose-escalation patients had received checkpoint inhibitors.

Patients with a history of autoimmune disease or receiving systemic immunosuppression were excluded from the trial. Peripheral blood for TCR sequencing was collected from all dose cohorts at baseline, on cycle 4 day 1, and on cycle 7 day 1. Samples were obtained from an open-label, multicenter, first-in-human phase I dose-escalation trial of ivuxolimab. Adults with locally advanced or metastatic melanoma, renal cell, hepatocellular, or head and neck squamous cell carcinoma were enrolled in the trial. CD4+ and CD8+ T cells were sorted separately from peripheral blood before TCR sequencing. Genomic DNA was extracted from sorted cells for sequencing of the TCRbeta CDR3 region. The immunoSEQ Assay was used to sequence the TCRbeta CDR3 regions. TCRdb took this table from immuneACCESS and kept in-frame rearrangements with V and J called. Such tables lack part of the clones; where checked against another copy, unresolved V genes explain under half of the gap, and the rest is unexplained. This sample lists about 100,000 clones; around nine tenths were detected once. The ten most abundant clones make up around 0.15% of the sample.

Beyond this particular receptor, the publication reports: On average, CD8+ T cells showed more expanded clones than CD4+ T cells after ivuxolimab. The antigen specificity of the clonally expanded peripheral T cells was not determined. In the 0.1-3.0 mg/kg groups, partial responders had among the lowest normalized peripheral clonal expansion, particularly in CD8+ T cells. At doses from 0.1 to 3.0 mg/kg, clonal expansion was seen in both CD4+ and CD8+ blood T cells between baseline and week 6. Low levels of normalized T-cell clonal expansion were also seen in some nonresponding patients.

Of note for this clone: Its antigen is unknown. No base quality values were provided; no much bigger clone lies one nucleotide off.

This sequence originates from an adult with an advanced solid tumor such as melanoma, head and neck, liver or kidney cancer. The specimen comprised CD4+ or CD8+ T cells sorted from blood, sampled in a trial of the OX40 agonist ivuxolimab.

The nucleotide sequence is TGCGCCAGCAGCTTGGGCCCTAGCGGTCTTGAGACCCAGTACTTC. Its protein is CASSLGPSGLETQYF. The chain joins TRBV5-1 to TRBJ2-5; TRBD2 matches 7 bases in the middle. There are 15 amino acids in the CDR3, from cysteine to phenylalanine inclusive. Solely the CDR3 DNA is kept, with 45 bases framed from the first base. Germline trimming: 0 bases from V, 5 bases from J; junction bases outside gene matches: 7. The germline V gene provides CDR1 SGHRS and CDR2 YFSETQ.